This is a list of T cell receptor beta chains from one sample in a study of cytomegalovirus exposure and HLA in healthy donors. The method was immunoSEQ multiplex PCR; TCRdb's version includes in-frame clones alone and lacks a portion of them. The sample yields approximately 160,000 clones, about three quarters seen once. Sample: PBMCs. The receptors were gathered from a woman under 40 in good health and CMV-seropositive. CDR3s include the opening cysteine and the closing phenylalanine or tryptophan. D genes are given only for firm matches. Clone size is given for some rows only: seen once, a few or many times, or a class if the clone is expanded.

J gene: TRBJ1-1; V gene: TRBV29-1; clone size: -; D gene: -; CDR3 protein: CSVAREHSNTEAFF; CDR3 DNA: TGCAGCGTTGCCCGGGAACACTCGAACACTGAAGCTTTCTTT
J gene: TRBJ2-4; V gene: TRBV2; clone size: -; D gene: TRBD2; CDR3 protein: CASRAGGGPKNIQYF; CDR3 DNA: TGTGCCAGCCGGGCGGGAGGCGGGCCCAAAAACATTCAGTACTTC
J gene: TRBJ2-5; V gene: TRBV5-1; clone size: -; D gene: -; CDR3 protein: CASSFQKEGFETQYF; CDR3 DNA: TGCGCCAGCAGCTTCCAGAAGGAGGGTTTCGAGACCCAGTACTTC
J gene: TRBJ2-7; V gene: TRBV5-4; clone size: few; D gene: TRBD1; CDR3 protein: CASSPSRGSSYEQYF; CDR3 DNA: TGTGCCAGCAGCCCCTCCAGGGGGTCTTCCTACGAGCAGTACTTC
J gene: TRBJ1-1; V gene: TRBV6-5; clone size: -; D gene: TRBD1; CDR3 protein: CASSSTGAFSEAFF; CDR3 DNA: TGTGCCAGCAGTTCGACAGGGGCCTTTTCTGAAGCTTTCTTT
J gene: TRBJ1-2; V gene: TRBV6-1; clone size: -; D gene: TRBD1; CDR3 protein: CASSEAYRGRYGYTF; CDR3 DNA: TGTGCCAGCAGTGAAGCCTACAGGGGGAGATATGGCTACACCTTC
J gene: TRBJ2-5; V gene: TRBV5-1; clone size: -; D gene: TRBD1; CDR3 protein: CASSPGTGLEETQYF; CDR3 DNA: TGCGCCAGCAGCCCAGGGACAGGGTTGGAAGAGACCCAGTACTTC
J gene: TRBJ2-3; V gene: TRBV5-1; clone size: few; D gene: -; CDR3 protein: CASSPGMRAPDTQYF; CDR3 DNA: TGCGCCAGCAGCCCAGGAATGCGAGCTCCAGATACGCAGTATTTT
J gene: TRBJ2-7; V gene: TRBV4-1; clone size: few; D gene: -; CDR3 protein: CASSLQGTVIEQYF; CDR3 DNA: TGCGCCAGCAGCCTACAGGGAACGGTCATCGAGCAGTACTTC
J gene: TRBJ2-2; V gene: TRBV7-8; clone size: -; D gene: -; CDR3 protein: CASSLAGAGTGELFF; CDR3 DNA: TGTGCCAGCAGCTTAGCGGGGGCTGGCACCGGGGAGCTGTTTTTT
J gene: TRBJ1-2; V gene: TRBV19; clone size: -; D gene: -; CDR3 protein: CASMTSGVGYTF; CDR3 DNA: TGTGCCAGTATGACTTCAGGGGTCGGCTACACCTTC
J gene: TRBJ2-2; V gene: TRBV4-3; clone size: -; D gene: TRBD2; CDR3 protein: CASSQDPSGRGTGELFF; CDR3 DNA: TGCGCCAGCAGCCAAGACCCTAGCGGGAGGGGGACCGGGGAGCTGTTTTTT
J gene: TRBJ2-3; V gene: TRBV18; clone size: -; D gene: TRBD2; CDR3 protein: CASSPEQPGLAVDTQYF; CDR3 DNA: TGTGCCAGCTCACCAGAGCAGCCCGGGCTAGCGGTAGATACGCAGTATTTT
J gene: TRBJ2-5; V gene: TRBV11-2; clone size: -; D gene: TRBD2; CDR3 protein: CASSQGTSGSRETQYF; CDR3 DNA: TGTGCCAGCAGTCAAGGGACTAGCGGGAGTCGGGAGACCCAGTACTTC
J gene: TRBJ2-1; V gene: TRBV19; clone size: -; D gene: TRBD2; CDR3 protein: CASQSGRGYNEQFF; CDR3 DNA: TGTGCCAGTCAGAGCGGGAGGGGGTACAATGAGCAGTTCTTC
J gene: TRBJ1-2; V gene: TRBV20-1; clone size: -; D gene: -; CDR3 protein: CSAQGAGYTF; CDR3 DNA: TGCAGTGCCCAGGGTGCGGGCTACACCTTC
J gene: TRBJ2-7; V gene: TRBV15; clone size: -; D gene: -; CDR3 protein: CATSSGPTSYEQYF; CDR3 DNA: TGTGCCACCAGCAGTGGGCCGACATCCTACGAGCAGTACTTC
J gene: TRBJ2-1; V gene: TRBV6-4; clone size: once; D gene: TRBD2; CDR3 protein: CASSDRTSGTYNEQFF; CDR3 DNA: TGTGCCAGCAGTGACCGAACTAGCGGGACGTACAATGAGCAGTTCTTC
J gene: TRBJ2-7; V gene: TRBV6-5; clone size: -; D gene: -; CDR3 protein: CASSWTEGYEQYF; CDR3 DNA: TGTGCCAGCAGCTGGACGGAGGGCTACGAGCAGTACTTC
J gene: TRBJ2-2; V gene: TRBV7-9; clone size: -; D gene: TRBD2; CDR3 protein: CASSLGLAVYTGELFF; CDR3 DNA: TGTGCCAGCAGCCTGGGACTAGCGGTTTACACCGGGGAGCTGTTTTTT
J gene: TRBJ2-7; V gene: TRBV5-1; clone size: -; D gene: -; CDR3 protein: CASSAGTSRAYEQYF; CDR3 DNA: TGCGCCAGCAGCGCCGGAACTAGCCGCGCCTACGAGCAGTACTTC
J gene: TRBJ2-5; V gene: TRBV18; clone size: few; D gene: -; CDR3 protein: CASSPREETQYF; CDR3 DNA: TGTGCCAGCTCACCACGAGAGGAGACCCAGTACTTC
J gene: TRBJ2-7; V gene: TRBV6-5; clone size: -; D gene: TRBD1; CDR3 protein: CASTRGGQGSYEQYF; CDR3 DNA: TGTGCCAGCACGCGGGGTGGACAGGGGTCCTACGAGCAGTACTTC
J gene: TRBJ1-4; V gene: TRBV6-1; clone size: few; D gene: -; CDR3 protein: CASRVGQKNEKLFF; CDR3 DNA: TGTGCCAGCAGGGTAGGACAGAAAAATGAAAAACTGTTTTTT
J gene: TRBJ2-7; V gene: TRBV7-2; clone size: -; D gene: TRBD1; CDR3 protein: CASSLVGGQGPYEQYF; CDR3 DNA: TGTGCCAGCAGCTTAGTGGGGGGACAGGGGCCCTACGAGCAGTACTTC
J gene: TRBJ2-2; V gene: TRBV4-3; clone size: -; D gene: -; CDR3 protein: CASSQAGGLISGELFF; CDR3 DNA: TGCGCCAGCAGCCAAGCAGGAGGGTTGATTTCCGGGGAGCTGTTTTTT
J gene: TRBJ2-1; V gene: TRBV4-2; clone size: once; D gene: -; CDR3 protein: CASSRAEVGYNEQFF; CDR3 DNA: TGTGCCAGCAGCCGAGCGGAAGTCGGGTACAATGAGCAGTTCTTC
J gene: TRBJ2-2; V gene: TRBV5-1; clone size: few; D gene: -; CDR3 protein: CASSSGQPNTGELFF; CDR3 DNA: TGCGCCAGCAGCTCCGGACAGCCGAACACCGGGGAGCTGTTTTTT
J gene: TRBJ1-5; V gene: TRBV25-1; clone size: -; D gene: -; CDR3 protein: CASRQGADQPQHF; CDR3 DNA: TGTGCCAGCAGACAGGGTGCGGATCAGCCCCAGCATTTT
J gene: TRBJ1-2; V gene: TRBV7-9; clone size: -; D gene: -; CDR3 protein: CASSFSEPRNYGYTF; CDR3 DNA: TGTGCCAGCAGCTTCTCAGAACCCCGAAACTATGGCTACACCTTC
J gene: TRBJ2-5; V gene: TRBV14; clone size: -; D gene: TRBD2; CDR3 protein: CASSQLAGRQETQYF; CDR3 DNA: TGTGCCAGCAGCCAACTAGCGGGAAGACAAGAGACCCAGTACTTC
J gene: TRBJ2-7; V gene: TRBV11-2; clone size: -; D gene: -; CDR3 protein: CASSVTGGRGYEQYF; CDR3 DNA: TGTGCCAGCAGCGTAACCGGGGGGCGCGGGTACGAGCAGTACTTC
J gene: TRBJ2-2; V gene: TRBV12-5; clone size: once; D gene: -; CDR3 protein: CASGSELVNGELFF; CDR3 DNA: TGTGCTAGTGGTTCTGAGTTGGTCAACGGGGAGCTGTTTTTT
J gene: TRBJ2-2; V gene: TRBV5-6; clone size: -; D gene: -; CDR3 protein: CASSSLGQKTGELFF; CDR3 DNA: TGTGCCAGCAGCTCCTTGGGGCAGAAAACCGGGGAGCTGTTTTTT
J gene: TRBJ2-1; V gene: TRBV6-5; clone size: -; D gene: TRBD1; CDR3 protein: CASNPTGGGNEQFF; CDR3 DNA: TGTGCCAGCAACCCGACAGGGGGAGGCAATGAGCAGTTCTTC
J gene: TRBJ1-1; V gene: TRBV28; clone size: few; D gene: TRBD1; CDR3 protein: CASSYRGQAFF; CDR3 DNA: TGTGCCAGCAGCTACAGGGGGCAGGCTTTCTTT
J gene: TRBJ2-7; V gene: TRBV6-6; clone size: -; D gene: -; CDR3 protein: CASTPDYLSSYEQYF; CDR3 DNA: TGTGCCAGCACCCCGGACTACTTGAGCTCCTACGAGCAGTACTTC
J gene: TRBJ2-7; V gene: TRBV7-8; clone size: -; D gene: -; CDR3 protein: CASSLSTGSSYEQYF; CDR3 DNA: TGTGCCAGCAGCTTAAGCACAGGGAGCTCCTACGAGCAGTACTTC
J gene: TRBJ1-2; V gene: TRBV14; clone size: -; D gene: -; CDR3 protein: CASSQSVQGWEGYTF; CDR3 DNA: TGTGCCAGCAGCCAATCCGTCCAGGGCTGGGAAGGCTACACCTTC
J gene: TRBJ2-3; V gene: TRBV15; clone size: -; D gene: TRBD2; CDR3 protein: CATSPGGPIFNTQYF; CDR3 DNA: TGTGCCACCAGCCCGGGAGGGCCAATTTTTAATACGCAGTATTTT
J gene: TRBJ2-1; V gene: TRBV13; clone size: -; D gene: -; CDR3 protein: CASSTFSRGDNEQFF; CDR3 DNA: TGTGCCAGCAGTACTTTCTCTAGAGGTGACAATGAGCAGTTCTTC
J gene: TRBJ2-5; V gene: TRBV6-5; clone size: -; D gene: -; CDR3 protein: CASSSQSGPQETQYF; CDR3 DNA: TGTGCCAGCAGTTCTCAAAGCGGGCCCCAAGAGACCCAGTACTTC
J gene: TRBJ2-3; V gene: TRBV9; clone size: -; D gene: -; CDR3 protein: CASSLAPTDTQYF; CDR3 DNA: TGTGCCAGCAGCCTAGCCCCGACAGATACGCAGTATTTT
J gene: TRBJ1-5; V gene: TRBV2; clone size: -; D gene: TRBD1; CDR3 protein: CASRTGTGGPQPQHF; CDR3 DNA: TGTGCCAGCAGAACCGGGACAGGGGGTCCTCAGCCCCAGCATTTT
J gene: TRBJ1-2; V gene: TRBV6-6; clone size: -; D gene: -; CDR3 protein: CASSYVGAGGYTF; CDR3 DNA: TGTGCCAGCAGTTACGTGGGGGCTGGGGGCTACACCTTC
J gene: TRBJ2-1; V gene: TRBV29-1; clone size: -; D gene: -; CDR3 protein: CSVEAGQFSFF; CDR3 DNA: TGCAGCGTTGAAGCAGGACAGTTCTCGTTCTTC
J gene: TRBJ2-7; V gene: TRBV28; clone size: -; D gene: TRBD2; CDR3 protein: CASSLASGNHEQYF; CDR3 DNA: TGTGCCAGCAGTTTGGCCAGCGGGAACCACGAGCAGTACTTC
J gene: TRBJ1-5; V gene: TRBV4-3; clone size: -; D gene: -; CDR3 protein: CASSQDQGGSQPQHF; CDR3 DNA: TGCGCCAGCAGCCAAGATCAAGGAGGGTCGCAGCCCCAGCATTTT
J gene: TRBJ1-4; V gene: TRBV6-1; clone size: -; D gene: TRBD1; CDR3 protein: CATRWRGLNEKLFF; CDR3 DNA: TGTGCCACTAGGTGGAGGGGGCTTAATGAAAAACTGTTTTTT
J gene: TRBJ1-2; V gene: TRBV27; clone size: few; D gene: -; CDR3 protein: CASSLFQTGVGYTF; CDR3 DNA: TGTGCCAGCAGTTTATTCCAGACAGGAGTCGGCTACACCTTC
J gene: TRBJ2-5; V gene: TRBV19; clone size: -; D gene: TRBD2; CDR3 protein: CASSKRTSGSETQYF; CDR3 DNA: TGTGCCAGTAGTAAAAGGACTAGCGGGAGCGAGACCCAGTACTTC
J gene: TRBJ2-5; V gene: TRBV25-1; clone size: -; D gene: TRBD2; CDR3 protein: CASSPLAGVMETQYF; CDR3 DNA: TGTGCCAGCAGTCCCCTAGCGGGAGTTATGGAGACCCAGTACTTC
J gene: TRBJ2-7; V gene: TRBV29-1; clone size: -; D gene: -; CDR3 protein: CSVDMPQYGLSREQYF; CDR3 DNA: TGCAGCGTTGATATGCCGCAGTATGGACTCTCAAGGGAGCAGTACTTC
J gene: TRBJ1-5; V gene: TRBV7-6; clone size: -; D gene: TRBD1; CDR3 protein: CASSLARDRDSNQPQHF; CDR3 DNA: TGTGCCAGCAGCCTAGCCCGGGACAGGGATAGCAATCAGCCCCAGCATTTT
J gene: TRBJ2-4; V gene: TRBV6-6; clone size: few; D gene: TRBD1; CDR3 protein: CASSSGTEAKNIQYF; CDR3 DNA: TGTGCCAGCAGCTCCGGGACAGAAGCCAAAAACATTCAGTACTTC
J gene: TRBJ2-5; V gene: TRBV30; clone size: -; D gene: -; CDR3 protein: CAWRGAAQETQYF; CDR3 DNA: TGTGCCTGGAGGGGGGCGGCTCAAGAGACCCAGTACTTC
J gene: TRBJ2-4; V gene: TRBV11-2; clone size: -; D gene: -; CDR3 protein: CASSIADSIQYF; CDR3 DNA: TGTGCCAGCAGTATTGCAGACAGTATTCAGTACTTC